Listed below are T cell receptor beta chains from one sample, sequenced in a study of Graves' ophthalmopathy and Graves' hyperthyroidism. MiXCR was run by TCRdb on the multiplex PCR reads, yielding one entry per CDR3 protein. The sample comprises some 750,000 distinct CDR3 sequences, 40% of which are singletons, and 44% rests with the top ten. The source material was peripheral blood. The origin of the receptors is an adult man with Graves' ophthalmopathy. The CDR3 runs from the conserved cysteine through the conserved F or W. D genes are given only for firm matches. Clone size is given for some rows only: seen once, a few or many times, or a class if the clone is expanded.

d_call	clone_size	v_call	j_call	cdr3_aa	cdr3_nt
.	many	TRBV29-1	TRBJ1-4	CSVETDPRNEKLFF	TGCAGCGTGGAGACAGACCCACGAAATGAAAAACTGTTTTTT
TRBD1	few	TRBV7-2	TRBJ1-6	CASSQDMDRGGSPLHF	TGCGCCAGCAGCCAAGATATGGACAGGGGAGGTTCACCCCTCCACTTT
.	.	TRBV9	TRBJ1-6	CASSQGIKNSPLHF	TGTGCCAGCAGCCAAGGGATAAAAAATTCACCCCTCCACTTT
TRBD1	many	TRBV9	TRBJ1-2	CASSQDPGDSYGYTF	TGTGCCAGCAGCCAAGATCCCGGGGACAGCTATGGCTACACCTTC
.	many	TRBV7-9	TRBJ1-6	CASSLAYNSPLHF	TGTGCCAGCAGCTTAGCGTATAATTCACCCCTCCACTTT
.	many	TRBV9	TRBJ1-2	CASSVVSYGYTF	TGTGCCAGCAGCGTAGTTAGCTATGGCTACACCTTC
TRBD1	few	TRBV20-1	TRBJ1-5	CSAHRQGNEPQHF	TGCAGTGCTCACAGACAGGGTAACGAGCCCCAGCATTTT
TRBD1	few	TRBV25-1	TRBJ1-2	CASSDSAGTGSDGYTF	TGTGCCAGCAGTGATAGTGCCGGGACAGGGAGTGATGGCTACACCTTC
TRBD1	many	TRBV11-2	TRBJ1-1	CASSGRGGQAFF	TGTGCCAGCAGCGGCAGGGGGGGGCAAGCTTTCTTT
.	many	TRBV7-2	TRBJ1-4	CASSFWGVNEKLFF	TGTGCCAGCAGCTTCTGGGGCGTTAATGAAAAACTGTTTTTT
.	.	TRBV24-1	TRBJ1-5	CASSRGFSNQPQHF	TGTGCCAGCAGCCGGGGGTTTAGCAATCAGCCCCAGCATTTT
.	.	TRBV29-1	TRBJ1-1	CSVVPGWGNTEAFF	TGCAGCGTTGTACCGGGCTGGGGGAACACTGAAGCTTTCTTT
.	few	TRBV2	TRBJ2-6	CASRGGLAGVLVGANVLTF	TGTGCCAGCAGGGGAGGGCTGGCAGGGGTCCTGGTTGGGGCCAACGTCCTGACTTTC
TRBD1	.	TRBV6-5	TRBJ2-7	CASSSGTGGFDEQYF	TGTGCCAGCAGTTCCGGGACAGGGGGCTTCGACGAGCAGTACTTC
TRBD1	.	TRBV12-3/TRBV12-4	TRBJ1-2	CASRRIPGGGNYGYTF	TGTGCTAGCAGGCGCATTCCAGGGGGCGGAAACTATGGCTACACCTTC
TRBD2	.	TRBV24-1	TRBJ2-5	CATSDHLAGRETQYF	TGTGCCACCAGCGACCACCTAGCGGGGCGCGAGACCCAGTACTTC
.	.	TRBV20-1	TRBJ2-5	CSAEDNQETQYF	TGCAGTGCCGAGGACAACCAAGAGACCCAGTACTTC
TRBD2	few	TRBV10-3	TRBJ2-5	CASSANSGGAETQYF	TGTGCCAGCAGTGCCAATAGCGGGGGGGCGGAGACCCAGTACTTC
.	many	TRBV7-2	TRBJ2-7	CASSFGVGQYF	TGTGCCAGCAGCTTCGGGGTGGGGCAGTACTTC
.	many	TRBV25-1	TRBJ2-7	CASSERNSREQYF	TGTGCCAGCAGTGAGCGGAACAGTCGGGAGCAGTACTTC
.	.	TRBV2	TRBJ2-7	CASSEAEDSTYEQYF	TGTGCCAGCAGTGAAGCGGAGGACAGCACCTACGAGCAGTACTTC
.	.	TRBV29-1	TRBJ2-7	CSAGERRVRGYEQYF	TGCAGCGCCGGCGAACGCAGGGTACGGGGCTACGAGCAGTACTTC
.	few	TRBV6-5	TRBJ1-1	CASSYFFGRVTEAFF	TGTGCCAGCAGTTATTTTTTCGGCAGAGTCACTGAAGCTTTCTTT
.	many	TRBV7-9	TRBJ2-7	CASSDQGGKTYEQYF	TGTGCCAGCAGCGACCAGGGTGGTAAGACCTACGAGCAGTACTTC
.	.	TRBV7-9	TRBJ2-6	CASSLAGPGLGANVLTF	TGTGCCAGCAGCTTAGCGGGGCCGGGGCTTGGGGCCAACGTCCTGACTTTC
TRBD2	.	TRBV12-3/TRBV12-4	TRBJ2-7	CASRAGGRTYEQYF	TGTGCCAGCAGAGCGGGGGGGCGGACCTACGAGCAGTACTTC
.	.	TRBV7-2	TRBJ2-1	CASSLAHREQFF	TGTGCCAGCAGCTTAGCGCACCGTGAGCAGTTCTTC
TRBD1	few	TRBV7-8	TRBJ2-7	CASSLGGYIDRADAYEQYF	TGTGCCAGCAGCTTAGGGGGGTATATAGACAGGGCCGACGCCTACGAGCAGTACTTC
.	many	TRBV5-1	TRBJ1-2	CASSLEASRGYGYTF	TGCGCCAGCAGCTTGGAGGCCTCAAGGGGCTATGGCTACACCTTC
TRBD1	many	TRBV7-9	TRBJ2-5	CASSDTGGVQETQYF	TGTGCCAGCAGCGATACAGGGGGCGTACAAGAGACCCAGTACTTC
TRBD1	many	TRBV10-3	TRBJ1-1	CATQGQGLMNTEAFF	TGTGCCACCCAGGGACAGGGCCTCATGAACACTGAAGCTTTCTTT
TRBD1	.	TRBV10-2	TRBJ2-5	CASRRTGGREETQYF	TGTGCCAGCAGACGCACAGGGGGCAGGGAAGAGACCCAGTACTTC
TRBD1	many	TRBV29-1	TRBJ2-5	CSVETGRQETQYF	TGCAGCGTTGAGACAGGGAGACAAGAGACCCAGTACTTC
TRBD2	few	TRBV11-3	TRBJ2-5	CASSHRAAGTTQETQYF	TGTGCCAGCAGCCATCGGGCGGCCGGGACTACTCAAGAGACCCAGTACTTC
TRBD1	many	TRBV7-2	TRBJ2-5	CASSWDRTQYF	TGTGCCAGCAGCTGGGACAGGACCCAGTACTTC
TRBD1	.	TRBV10-3	TRBJ1-6	CAISESGQTESPPHF	TGTGCCATCAGTGAGTCGGGACAGACCGAATCACCCCCCCACTTT
.	few	TRBV7-9	TRBJ2-7	CASSFWSGTDYNYEQYF	TGTGCCAGCAGCTTTTGGAGCGGGACAGACTACAACTACGAGCAGTACTTC
.	.	TRBV10-3	TRBJ1-2	CAISEATDGYTF	TGTGCCATCAGTGAGGCGACGGATGGCTACACCTTC
.	.	TRBV29-1	TRBJ2-2	CSVEVANGQTNTGELFF	TGCAGCGTTGAAGTGGCGAACGGACAGACGAACACCGGGGAGCTGTTTTTT
.	.	TRBV7-8	TRBJ2-5	CASSPPGTQETQYF	TGTGCCAGCTCACCACCCGGGACACAAGAGACCCAGTACTTC